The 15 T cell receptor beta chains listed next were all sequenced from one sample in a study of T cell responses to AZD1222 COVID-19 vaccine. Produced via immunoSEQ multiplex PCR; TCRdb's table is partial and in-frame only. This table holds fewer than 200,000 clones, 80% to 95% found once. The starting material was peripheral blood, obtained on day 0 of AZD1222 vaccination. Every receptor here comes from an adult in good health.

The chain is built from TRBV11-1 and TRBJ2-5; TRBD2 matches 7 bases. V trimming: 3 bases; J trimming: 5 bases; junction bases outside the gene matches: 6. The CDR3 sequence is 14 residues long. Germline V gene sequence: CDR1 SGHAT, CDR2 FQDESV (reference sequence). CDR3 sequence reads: CASSFDLGGETQYF. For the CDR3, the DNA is TGTGCCAGCAGCTTCGATCTGGGGGGGGAGACCCAGTACTTC.

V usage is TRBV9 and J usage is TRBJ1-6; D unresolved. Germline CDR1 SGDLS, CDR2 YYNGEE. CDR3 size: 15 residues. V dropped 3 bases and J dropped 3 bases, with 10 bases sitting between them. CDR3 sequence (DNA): TGTGCCAGCAGCGAGGACCGAAGCTATAATTCACCCCTCCACTTT. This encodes CASSEDRSYNSPLHF.

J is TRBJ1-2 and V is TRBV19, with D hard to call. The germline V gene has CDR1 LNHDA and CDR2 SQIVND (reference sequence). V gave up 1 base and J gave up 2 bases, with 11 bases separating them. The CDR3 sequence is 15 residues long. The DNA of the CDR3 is TGTGCCAGTAGTATAGGCTGGGGTTCAAACTATGGCTACACCTTC. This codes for CASSIGWGSNYGYTF.

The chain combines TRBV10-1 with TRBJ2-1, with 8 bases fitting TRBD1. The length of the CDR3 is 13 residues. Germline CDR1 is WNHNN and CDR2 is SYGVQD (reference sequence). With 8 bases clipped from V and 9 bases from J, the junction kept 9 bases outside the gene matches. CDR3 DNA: TGCGCCAGCCAACTGGACAGGGCGGGTGAGCAGTTCTTC. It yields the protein CASQLDRAGEQFF.

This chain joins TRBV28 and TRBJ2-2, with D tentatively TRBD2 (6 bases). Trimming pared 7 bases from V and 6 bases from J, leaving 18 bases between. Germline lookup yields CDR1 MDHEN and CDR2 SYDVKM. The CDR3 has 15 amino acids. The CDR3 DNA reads TGTGCCAGCACCGGGTGGGGAGGCATGGCCGGGGAGCTGTTTTTT. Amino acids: CASTGWGGMAGELFF.

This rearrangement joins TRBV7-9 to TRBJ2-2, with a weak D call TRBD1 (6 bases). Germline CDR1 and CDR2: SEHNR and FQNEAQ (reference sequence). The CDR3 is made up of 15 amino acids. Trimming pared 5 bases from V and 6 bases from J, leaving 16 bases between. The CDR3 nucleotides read TGTGCCAGCAGCCTGACAGGTTTCGGTGCCGGGGAGCTGTTTTTT. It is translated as CASSLTGFGAGELFF.

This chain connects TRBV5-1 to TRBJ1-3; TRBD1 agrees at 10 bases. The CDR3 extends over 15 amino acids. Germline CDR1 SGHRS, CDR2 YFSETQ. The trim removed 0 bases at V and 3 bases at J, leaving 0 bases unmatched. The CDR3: CASSLGTGGGNTIYF. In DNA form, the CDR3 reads TGCGCCAGCAGCTTGGGGACAGGGGGTGGAAACACCATATATTTT.

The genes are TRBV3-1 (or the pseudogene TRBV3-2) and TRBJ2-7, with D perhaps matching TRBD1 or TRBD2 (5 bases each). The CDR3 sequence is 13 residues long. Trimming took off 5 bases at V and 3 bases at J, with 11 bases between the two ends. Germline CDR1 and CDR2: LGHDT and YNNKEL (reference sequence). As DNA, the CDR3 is TGTGCCAGCAGCGAAGGGGCGGGCTACGAGCAGTACTTC. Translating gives CASSEGAGYEQYF.

The DNA of the CDR3 is TGCGCCAGCAGCCAAGCGGACACCCAGGAGACCCAGTACTTC. Translation: CASSQADTQETQYF. The chain carries TRBV4-1 and TRBJ2-5, with D possibly TRBD1 on 5 matching bases. V gave up 1 base and J gave up 5 bases, with 11 bases separating them. The CDR3 is 14 amino acids. The V gene's germline CDR1 is MGHRA and CDR2 YSYEKL.

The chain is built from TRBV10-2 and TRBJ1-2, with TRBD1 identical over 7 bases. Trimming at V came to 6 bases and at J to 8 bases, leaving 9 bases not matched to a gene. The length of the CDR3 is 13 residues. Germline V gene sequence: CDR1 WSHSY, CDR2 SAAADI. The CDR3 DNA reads TGCGCCAGCAGCCGCCCACAGGGGAGAGGCTACACCTTC. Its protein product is CASSRPQGRGYTF.

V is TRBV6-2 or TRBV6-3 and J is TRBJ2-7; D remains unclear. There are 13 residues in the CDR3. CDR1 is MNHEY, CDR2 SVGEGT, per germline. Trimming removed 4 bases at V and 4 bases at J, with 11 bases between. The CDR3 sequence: CASSSTDLYEQYF. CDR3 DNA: TGTGCCAGCAGTTCGACGGACCTATACGAGCAGTACTTC.

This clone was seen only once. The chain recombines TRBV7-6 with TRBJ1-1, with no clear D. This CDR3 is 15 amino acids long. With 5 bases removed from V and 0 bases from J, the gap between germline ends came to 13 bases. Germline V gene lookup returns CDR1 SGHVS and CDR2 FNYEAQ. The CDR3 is CASSQSAFLNTEAFF. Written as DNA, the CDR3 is TGTGCCAGCAGCCAGAGCGCGTTTTTGAACACTGAAGCTTTCTTT.

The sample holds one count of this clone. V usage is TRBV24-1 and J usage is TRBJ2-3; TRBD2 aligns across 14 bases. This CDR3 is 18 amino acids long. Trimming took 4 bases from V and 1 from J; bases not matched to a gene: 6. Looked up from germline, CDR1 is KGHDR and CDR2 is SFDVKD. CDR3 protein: CATSDGLAGGSRTDTQYF. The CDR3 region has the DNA TGTGCCACCAGTGACGGACTAGCGGGGGGAAGCCGCACAGATACGCAGTATTTT.

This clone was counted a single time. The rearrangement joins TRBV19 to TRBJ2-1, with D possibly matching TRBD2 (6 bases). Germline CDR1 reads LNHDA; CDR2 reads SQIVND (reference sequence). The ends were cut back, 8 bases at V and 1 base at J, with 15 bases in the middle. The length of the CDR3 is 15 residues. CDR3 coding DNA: TGTGCCAGTGCTGAAACCGGGACTTCCTACAATGAGCAGTTCTTC. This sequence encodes CASAETGTSYNEQFF.

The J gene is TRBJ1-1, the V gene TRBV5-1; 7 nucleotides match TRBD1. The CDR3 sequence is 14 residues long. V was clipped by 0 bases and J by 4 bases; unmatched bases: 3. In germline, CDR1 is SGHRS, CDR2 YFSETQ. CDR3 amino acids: CASSLGQGITEAFF. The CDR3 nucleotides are TGCGCCAGCAGCTTGGGACAGGGTATCACTGAAGCTTTCTTT.